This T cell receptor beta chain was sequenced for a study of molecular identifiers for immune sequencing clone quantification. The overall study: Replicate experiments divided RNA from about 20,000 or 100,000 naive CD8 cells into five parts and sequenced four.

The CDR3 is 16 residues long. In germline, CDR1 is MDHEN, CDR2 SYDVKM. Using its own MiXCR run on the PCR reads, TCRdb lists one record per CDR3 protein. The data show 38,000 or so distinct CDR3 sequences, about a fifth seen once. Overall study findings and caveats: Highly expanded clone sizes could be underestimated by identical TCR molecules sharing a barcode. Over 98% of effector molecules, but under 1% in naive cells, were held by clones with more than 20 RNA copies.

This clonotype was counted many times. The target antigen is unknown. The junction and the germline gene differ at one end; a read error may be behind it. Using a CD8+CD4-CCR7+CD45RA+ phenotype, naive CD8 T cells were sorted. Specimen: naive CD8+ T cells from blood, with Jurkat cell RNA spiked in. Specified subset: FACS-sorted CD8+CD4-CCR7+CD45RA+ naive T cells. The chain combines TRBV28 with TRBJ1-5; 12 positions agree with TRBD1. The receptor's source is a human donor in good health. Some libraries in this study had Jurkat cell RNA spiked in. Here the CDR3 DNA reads TGTCCCAGCAGTTTTGGGACAGGGGGCGACGGGCAGCCCCAGCATTTT. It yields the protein CPSSFGTGGDGQPQHF.